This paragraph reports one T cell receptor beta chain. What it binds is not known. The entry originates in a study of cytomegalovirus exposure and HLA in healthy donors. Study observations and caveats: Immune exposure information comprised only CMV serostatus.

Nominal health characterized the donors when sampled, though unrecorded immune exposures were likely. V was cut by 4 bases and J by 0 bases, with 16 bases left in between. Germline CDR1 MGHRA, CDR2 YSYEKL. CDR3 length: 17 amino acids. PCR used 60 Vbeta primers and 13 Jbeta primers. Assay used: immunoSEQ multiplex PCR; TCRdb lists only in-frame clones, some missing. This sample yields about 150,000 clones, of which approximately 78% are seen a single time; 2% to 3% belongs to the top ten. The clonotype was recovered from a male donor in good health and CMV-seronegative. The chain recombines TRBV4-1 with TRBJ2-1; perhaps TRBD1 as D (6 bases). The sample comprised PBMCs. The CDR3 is CASSRTFTGSSYNEQFF. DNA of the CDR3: TGCGCCAGCAGCCGAACCTTTACAGGGAGCTCCTACAATGAGCAGTTCTTC.